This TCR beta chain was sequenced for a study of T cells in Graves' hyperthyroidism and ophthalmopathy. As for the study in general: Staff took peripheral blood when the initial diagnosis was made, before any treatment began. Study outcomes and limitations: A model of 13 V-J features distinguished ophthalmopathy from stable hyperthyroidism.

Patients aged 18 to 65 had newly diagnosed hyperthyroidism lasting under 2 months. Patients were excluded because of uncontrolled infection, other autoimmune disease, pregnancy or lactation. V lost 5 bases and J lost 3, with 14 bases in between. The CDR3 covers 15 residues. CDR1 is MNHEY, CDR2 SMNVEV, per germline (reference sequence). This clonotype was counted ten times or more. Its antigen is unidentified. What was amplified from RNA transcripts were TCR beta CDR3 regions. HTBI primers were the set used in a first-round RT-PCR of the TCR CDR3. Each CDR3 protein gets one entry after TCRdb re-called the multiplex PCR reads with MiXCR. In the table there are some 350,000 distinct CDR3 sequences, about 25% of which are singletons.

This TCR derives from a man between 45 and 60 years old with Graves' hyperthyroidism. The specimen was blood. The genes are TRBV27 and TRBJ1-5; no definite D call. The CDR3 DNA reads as TGTGCCAGCAGTCTTGGCGGACGGCACAATCAGCCCCAGCATTTT. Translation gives CASSLGGRHNQPQHF.